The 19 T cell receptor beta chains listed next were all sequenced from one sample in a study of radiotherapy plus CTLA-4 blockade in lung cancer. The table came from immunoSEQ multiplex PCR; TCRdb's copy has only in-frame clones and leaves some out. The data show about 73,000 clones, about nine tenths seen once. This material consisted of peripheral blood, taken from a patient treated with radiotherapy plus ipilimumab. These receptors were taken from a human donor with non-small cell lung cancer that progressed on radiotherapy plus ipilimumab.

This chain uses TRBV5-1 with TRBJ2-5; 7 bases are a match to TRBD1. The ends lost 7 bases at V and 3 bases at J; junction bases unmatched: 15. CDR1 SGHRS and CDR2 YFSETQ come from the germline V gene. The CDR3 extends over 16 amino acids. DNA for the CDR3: TGCGCCAGCGGGGACAGACAGGGTTTAGGCGAAGAGACCCAGTACTTC. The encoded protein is CASGDRQGLGEETQYF.

The CDR3, as DNA: TGTGCCAGTACCAAAGGGACCCTATTTGGCGATGAGCAGTTCTTC. Its protein is CASTKGTLFGDEQFF. The chain carries TRBV19 and TRBJ2-1; D may correspond to TRBD1 or TRBD2 (5 bases each). This CDR3 contains 15 residues. V was shortened by 7 bases and J by 8 bases, with 21 bases between the two germline ends. CDR1 LNHDA and CDR2 SQIVND come from the germline V gene (reference sequence).

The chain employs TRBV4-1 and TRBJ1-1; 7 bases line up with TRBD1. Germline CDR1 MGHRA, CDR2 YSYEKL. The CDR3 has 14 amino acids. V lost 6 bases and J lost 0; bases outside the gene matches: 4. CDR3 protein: CASRTGSMNTEAFF. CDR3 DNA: TGCGCCAGCAGGACAGGGTCCATGAACACTGAAGCTTTCTTT.

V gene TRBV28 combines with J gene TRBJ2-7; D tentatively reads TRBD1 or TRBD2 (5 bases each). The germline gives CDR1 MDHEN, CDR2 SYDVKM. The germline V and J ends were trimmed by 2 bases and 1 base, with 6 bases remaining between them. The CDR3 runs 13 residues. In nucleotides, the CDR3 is TGTGCCAGCAGTTTAGGGGGATCCTACGAGCAGTACGTC. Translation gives CASSLGGSYEQYV.

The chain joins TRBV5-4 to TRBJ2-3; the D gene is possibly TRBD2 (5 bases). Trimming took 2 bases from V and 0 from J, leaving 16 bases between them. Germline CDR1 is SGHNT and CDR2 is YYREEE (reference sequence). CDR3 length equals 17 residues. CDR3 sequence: CASSFTRRTFSTDTQYF. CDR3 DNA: TGTGCCAGCAGCTTTACCCGTCGGACTTTTAGCACAGATACGCAGTATTTT.

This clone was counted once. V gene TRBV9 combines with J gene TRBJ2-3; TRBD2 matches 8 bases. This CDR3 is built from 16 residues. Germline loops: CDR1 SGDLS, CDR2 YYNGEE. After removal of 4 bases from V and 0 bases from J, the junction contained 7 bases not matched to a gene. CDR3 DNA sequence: TGTGCCAGCAGCTCGAGACTAGCGAGTAGCACAGATACGCAGTATTTT. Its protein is CASSSRLASSTDTQYF.

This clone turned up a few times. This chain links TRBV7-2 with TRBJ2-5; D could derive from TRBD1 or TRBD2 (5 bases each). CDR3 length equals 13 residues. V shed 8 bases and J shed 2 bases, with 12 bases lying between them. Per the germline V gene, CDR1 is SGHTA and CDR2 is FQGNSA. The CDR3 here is CASGRGQQETQYF. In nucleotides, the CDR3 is TGTGCCAGCGGCCGGGGCCAGCAAGAGACCCAGTACTTC.

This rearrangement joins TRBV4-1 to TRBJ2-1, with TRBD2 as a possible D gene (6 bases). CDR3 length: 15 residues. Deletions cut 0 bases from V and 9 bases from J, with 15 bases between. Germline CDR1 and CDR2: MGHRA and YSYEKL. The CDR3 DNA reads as TGCGCCAGCAGCCAAGATCGGATGACTAGTCTTGAGCAGTTCTTC. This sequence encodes CASSQDRMTSLEQFF.

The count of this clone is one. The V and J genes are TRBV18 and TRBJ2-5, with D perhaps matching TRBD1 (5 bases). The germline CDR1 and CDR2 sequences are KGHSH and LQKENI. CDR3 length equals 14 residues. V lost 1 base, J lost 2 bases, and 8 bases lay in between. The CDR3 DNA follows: TGTGCCAGCTCACCACAGACAGAACAAGAGACCCAGTACTTC. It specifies CASSPQTEQETQYF.

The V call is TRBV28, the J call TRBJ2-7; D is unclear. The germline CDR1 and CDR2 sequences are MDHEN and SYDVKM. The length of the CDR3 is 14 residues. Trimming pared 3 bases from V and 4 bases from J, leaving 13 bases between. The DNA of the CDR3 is TGTGCCAGCAGTTTTCGGACCCAAGGTTACGAGCAGTACGTC. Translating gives CASSFRTQGYEQYV.

CDR3 DNA sequence: TGTGCCTGGGCCCGCGGAGGGTCTAATGAAAAACTGTTTTTT. Amino acids: CAWARGGSNEKLFF. The chain combines TRBV30 with TRBJ1-4; D not certain. The CDR3 contains 14 residues. Trimming took off 5 bases at V and 3 bases at J, with 13 bases between the two ends. From germline, CDR1 is GTSNPN and CDR2 SVGIG (reference sequence).

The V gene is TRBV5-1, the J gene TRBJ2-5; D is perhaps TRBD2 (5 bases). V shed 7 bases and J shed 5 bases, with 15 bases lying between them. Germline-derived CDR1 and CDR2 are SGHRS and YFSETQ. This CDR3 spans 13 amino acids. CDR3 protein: CASFEGLGETQYF. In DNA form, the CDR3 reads TGCGCCAGCTTTGAGGGTCTGGGGGAGACCCAGTACTTC.

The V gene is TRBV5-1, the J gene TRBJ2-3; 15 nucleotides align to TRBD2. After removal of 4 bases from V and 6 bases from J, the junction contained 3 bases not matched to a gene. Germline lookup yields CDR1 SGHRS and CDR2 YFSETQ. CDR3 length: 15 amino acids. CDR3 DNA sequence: TGCGCCAGCAGCCTCGGGACTAGCGGGAGGGATACGCAGTATTTT. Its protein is CASSLGTSGRDTQYF.

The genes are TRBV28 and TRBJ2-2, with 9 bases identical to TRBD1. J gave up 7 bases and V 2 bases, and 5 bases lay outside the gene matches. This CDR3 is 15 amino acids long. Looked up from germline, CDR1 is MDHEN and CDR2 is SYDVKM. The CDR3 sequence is CASSLGGQGHGELFF. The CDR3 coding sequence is TGTGCCAGCAGTTTAGGGGGACAGGGCCACGGGGAGCTGTTTTTT.

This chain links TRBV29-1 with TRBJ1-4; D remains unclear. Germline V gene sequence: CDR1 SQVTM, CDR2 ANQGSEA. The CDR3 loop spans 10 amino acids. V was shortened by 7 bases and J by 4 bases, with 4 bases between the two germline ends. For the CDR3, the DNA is TGCAGCGCCTATAATGAAAAACTGTTTTTT. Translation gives CSAYNEKLFF.

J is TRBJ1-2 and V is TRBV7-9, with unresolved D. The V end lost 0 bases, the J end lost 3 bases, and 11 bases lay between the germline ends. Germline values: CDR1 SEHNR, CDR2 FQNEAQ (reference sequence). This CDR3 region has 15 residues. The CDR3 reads CASSLAWADYYGYTF. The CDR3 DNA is TGTGCCAGCAGCTTAGCCTGGGCAGATTACTATGGCTACACCTTC.

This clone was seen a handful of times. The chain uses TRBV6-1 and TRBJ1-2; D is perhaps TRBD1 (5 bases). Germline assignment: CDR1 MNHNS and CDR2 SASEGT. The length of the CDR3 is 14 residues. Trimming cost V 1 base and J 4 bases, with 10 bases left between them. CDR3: CASSEVWGSYGYTF. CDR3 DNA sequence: TGTGCCAGCAGTGAAGTTTGGGGGAGCTATGGCTACACCTTC.

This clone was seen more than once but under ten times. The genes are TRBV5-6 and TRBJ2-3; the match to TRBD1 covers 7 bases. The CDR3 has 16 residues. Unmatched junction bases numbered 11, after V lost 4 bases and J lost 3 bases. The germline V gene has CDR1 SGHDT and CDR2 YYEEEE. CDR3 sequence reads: CASSPDRFNRTDTQYF. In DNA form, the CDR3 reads TGTGCCAGCAGCCCGGACAGGTTTAATCGGACAGATACGCAGTATTTT.

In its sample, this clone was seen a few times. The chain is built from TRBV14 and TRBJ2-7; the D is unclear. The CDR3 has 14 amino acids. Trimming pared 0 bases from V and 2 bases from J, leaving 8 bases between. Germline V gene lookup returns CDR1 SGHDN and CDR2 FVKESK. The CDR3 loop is CASSQDWKAYEQYF. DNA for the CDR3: TGTGCCAGCAGCCAAGACTGGAAAGCCTACGAGCAGTACTTC.